This TCR beta chain was identified during a study of blood T cell repertoires in COVID-19. TCRdb's table, derived via immunoSEQ multiplex PCR, lists solely in-frame clones and lacks some. The sample includes more than 45,000 clones, 65% to 85% seen only once; the top ten take 8% to 9%. Trimming took 4 bases from V and 5 from J; bases not matched to a gene: 6. From germline, CDR1 is WNHNN and CDR2 SYGVQD (reference sequence). This CDR3 has 14 residues. The specimen sequenced was peripheral blood. The chain is built from TRBV10-1 and TRBJ2-3; 7 nucleotides match TRBD2. The clonotype was recovered from a man older than 75 in a cohort sampled during active COVID-19. The CDR3: CASSAAGALDTQYF. CDR3 in DNA: TGCGCCAGCAGTGCGGCGGGAGCGTTAGATACGCAGTATTTT.